Shown below are 3 T cell receptor beta chains from a single sample sequenced in a study of cytotoxic CD8 clonotypes in ibrutinib-treated CLL. Here immunoSEQ multiplex PCR was the method, and the copy in TCRdb shows in-frame clones only, minus some. Here the sample spans roughly 45,000 clones, about 65% being singletons. The sequencing used PBMCs, collected after 24 months of ibrutinib treatment. Source of these receptors: a human donor with chronic lymphocytic leukemia.

J is TRBJ2-6 and V is TRBV7-2; 7 nucleotides agree with TRBD1. The V gene's germline CDR1 is SGHTA and CDR2 FQGNSA. The ends lost 0 bases at V and 0 bases at J; junction bases unmatched: 2. The CDR3 sequence is 17 residues long. Here the CDR3 reads CASSLAGGRSGANVLTF. The CDR3 DNA reads as TGTGCCAGCAGCTTAGCAGGGGGCCGCTCTGGGGCCAACGTCCTGACTTTC.

The CDR3 DNA follows: TGTGCCAGTAGAAGCGGACAGGGGGCGAGTTTCTATGGCTACACCTTC. This gives the protein CASRSGQGASFYGYTF. The chain uses TRBV19 and TRBJ1-2; 11 nucleotides match TRBD1. V shed 6 bases, J shed 4 bases, and the junction held 10 bases outside the gene matches. The V gene's germline CDR1 is LNHDA and CDR2 SQIVND (reference sequence). This CDR3 contains 16 residues.

The rearrangement links TRBV5-5 to TRBJ2-2, with TRBD1 identical over 12 bases. V lost 3 bases and J lost 1; bases outside the gene matches: 13. This CDR3 comprises 20 residues. CDR1 and CDR2 from the germline V gene are SGHKS and YYEKEE (reference sequence). The CDR3 DNA follows: TGTGCCAGCAGCTCCCTACCCCGGGACAGGGGGCGAGGGAACACCGGGGAGCTGTTTTTT. Protein sequence: CASSSLPRDRGRGNTGELFF.